In its sample, the clone carrying this T cell receptor beta chain was seen once. What it binds is not known. The TCR beta library used iRepertoire HTBI primers with Arm-PCR amplification of CDR3. Authors' analysis steps: Sample data revealed approximately 62 TRBV and about 15 TRBJ segments. TCRdb itself ran the multiplex PCR reads through MiXCR, one entry per CDR3 protein. It is TCRdb's table, rather than the study itself, that gives the V and J calls and clone size. The sample lists roughly 430,000 distinct CDR3 sequences; roughly 23% were seen once. The data were taken from a study of regulatory T cells in long-lasting Graves disease. Study-level points and caveats: Persistent Graves' patients showed a TCR diversity that was lower than that of newly diagnosed ones.

Time point here: persistent/refractory GD, antithyroid drugs over 5 years with positive TRAb. RNA isolated from PBMCs was used to make the TCR library. Diagnosis followed American Thyroid Association guidelines for Graves' disease. The specimen comprised peripheral blood mononuclear cells (PBMCs), sampled when the disease was refractory, from a patient treated with antithyroid drugs. The sequence was obtained from a female donor with Graves disease.

The CDR3 nucleotides read TGTGCCAGCAGCCCCACTAGCGGGAGATTCAATGAGCAGTTCTTC. Its protein product is CASSPTSGRFNEQFF. The chain has TRBV3-1 and TRBJ2-1; 11 bases fit TRBD2. Germline CDR1 and CDR2: LGHDT and YNNKEL (reference sequence). This CDR3 spans 15 amino acids. Trimming at V came to 4 bases and at J to 6 bases, leaving 5 bases not matched to a gene.